This T cell receptor beta chain was identified in a study of blood T cell repertoires in COVID-19 (dated by TCRdb to 2020 to 2022). For context, the study as a whole: Samples from collaborators originated in the United States, Italy and Spain and spanned both the acute and convalescent phases of COVID-19. The prospective study material was composed of cDNA or gDNA derived from T cells, B-cell-depleted T cells, or PBMCs. Subjects who had been exposed to COVID-19, were actively infected with it, or had recovered from it provided the deeply sampled blood TCRbeta repertoires that made up the dataset. The repertoires were released in a freely available public database meant as a resource for research on the immune response to SARS-CoV-2. The samples were drawn from the first 160 participants of the ongoing ImmuneRACE study and from over a thousand subjects provided by 6 global collaborators. Nearly every sample came with metadata listing a de-identified subject ID, COVID-19 status, age in years and sex. HLA class I and class II types, where available, came from metadata supplied by the sample provider rather than from assay-based typing. Study-wide conclusions, independent of this receptor: The quantity of clinical and demographic metadata differed by source and by participant and was supplied without curation.

Participants in the prospective study were enrolled through a virtual design, were aged roughly 18 to 100 years, and lived in roughly 26 United States geographic areas. In the prospective study, cohorts were assigned on the basis of participant-reported clinical history obtained from a screening survey and a study questionnaire. Mobile phlebotomists in the prospective study collected whole blood, serum and a nasopharyngeal or oropharyngeal swab from every participant. Additional blood draws and questionnaires over an approximately 2-month period could optionally be provided by prospective study participants. Before DNA extraction, prospective study blood samples were shipped either frozen or at room temperature. The immunoSEQ Assay, a bias-controlled multiplex PCR, was used to amplify TCRbeta CDR3 regions from genomic DNA. On the authors' methods: The number of nucleated cells in each sample was estimated by amplification of reference gene primers within the assay. Sequence reads were collapsed and filtered to measure the absolute abundance of every unique TCRbeta CDR3 rearrangement. For each sample, productive Simpson clonality was calculated as the square root of Simpson's diversity index over productive rearrangements. The source is immuneACCESS, and TCRdb retained only in-frame sequences with V and J called. Part of the clones is not carried over; for the studies checked, unresolved V genes explain less than half of this, and the remainder is unexplained. V and J calls and clone size are copied from that table; D and trimming were computed from the DNA. The sample includes approximately 250,000 clones, with 65% to 90% observed a single time. The ten top clones hold approximately 9% of the sample.

With respect to this clone: The clone's antigen remains unknown. Base qualities are not recorded, but no much larger clone differs from it by a single base.

From its cysteine to its phenylalanine, the CDR3 spans 15 amino acids. Of all the DNA, just the CDR3 is kept, 45 bases in frame from base 1. The germline V gene gives CDR1 as MNHEY and CDR2 as SVGAGI. Trimming takes 5 bases off V and 2 bases off J; junction bases not matched to a gene: 2. This clonotype was sampled from a woman aged 45-65 years with acute COVID-19. This chain joins TRBV6-5 to TRBJ2-7; TRBD2 matches 14 bases in the middle. The sample consisted of PBMCs or T cells enriched from blood (not recorded which). The CDR3 in this case is CASSRTSGGPYEQYF. In nucleotides, the sequence is TGTGCCAGCAGTCGGACTAGCGGGGGGCCCTACGAGCAGTACTTC.